The next 4 T cell receptor beta chains were all read from a single sample in a study of T cell repertoires in cytomegalovirus infection. These receptors have no identified antigens. TCRdb called the reads again in MiXCR, with one record for every CDR3 protein. The sample includes 300,000 or so distinct CDR3 sequences, around a quarter of them seen just once. The material sequenced was cultured PBMCs, taken from culture after CMV antigen stimulation. These receptors were collected from a human donor in good health (CMV status not recorded). Some clones in this sample may be carry-over from other donors' samples.

This clonotype was found many times. The V call is TRBV7-2, the J call TRBJ2-3; 11 bases are a match to TRBD2. The CDR3 spans 17 residues. J lost 3 bases, V lost 4 bases, and 9 bases had no gene match. Germline V gene lookup returns CDR1 SGHTA and CDR2 FQGNSA. The CDR3 coding sequence is TGTGCCAGCAGCTACCGGCGACTAGCGGGACTTACAGATACGCAGTATTTT. It specifies CASSYRRLAGLTDTQYF.

This clonotype turned up a few times. This sequence joins TRBV6-2 or TRBV6-3 and TRBJ2-3; the D is unclear. V was clipped by 0 bases and J by 2 bases, with 6 bases between them. The CDR3 runs to 14 residues. Germline CDR1 MNHEY, CDR2 SVGEGT. The CDR3 is CASSYSTATDTQYF. The CDR3 DNA sequence: TGTGCCAGCAGTTACTCCACGGCCACAGATACGCAGTATTTT.

The chain links TRBV4-1 to TRBJ2-1; perhaps TRBD2 as D (6 bases). Trimming removed 5 bases from V and 4 bases from J, with 15 bases in between. Per germline, CDR1 MGHRA and CDR2 YSYEKL. This CDR3 has 15 amino acids. The CDR3 sequence is CASSEWEASYNEQFF. In DNA form, the CDR3 reads TGCGCCAGCAGCGAGTGGGAGGCTTCTTACAATGAGCAGTTCTTC.

This clonotype has just a few counts. The V and J genes are TRBV20-1 and TRBJ2-1; 10 nucleotides match TRBD2. V lost 6 bases, J lost 8 bases, and 10 bases stayed unmatched. The CDR3 contains 14 residues. The germline gives CDR1 DFQATT, CDR2 SNEGSKA (reference sequence). The CDR3 reads CSAGVLAGVDEQFF. CDR3 nucleotides: TGCAGTGCCGGGGTGCTAGCGGGAGTGGATGAGCAGTTCTTC.